This is a list of T cell receptor beta chains from one sample in a study of CD8+ T cells in alopecia areata. Sequencing was performed with immunoSEQ multiplex PCR; in TCRdb, only in-frame clones are kept and a portion is missing. The sample contains roughly 200,000 clones, almost 65% of which appear only once. The material was CD4+ T cells sorted from blood, obtained at week 0. The receptors stem from a human donor with alopecia areata. Both conserved end residues are part of each CDR3. D genes are given only for firm matches. Part of the rows lack a size; the others show once, few, many or a class for expanded clones.

TRBD1	TRBV30	NA	TRBJ1-5	CAWSVRQGAFGNQPQHF	TGTGCCTGGAGTGTAAGACAGGGGGCTTTTGGGAATCAGCCCCAGCATTTT
NA	TRBV4-3	NA	TRBJ2-7	CASSQGRDLEQYF	TGCGCCAGCAGCCAAGGCAGGGATTTGGAGCAGTACTTC
NA	TRBV14	NA	TRBJ2-7	CASSPAHYSYEQYF	TGTGCCAGCAGCCCGGCACACTACTCCTACGAGCAGTACTTC
TRBD2	TRBV7-2	NA	TRBJ2-3	CASSLSLAGAGFDTQYF	TGTGCCAGCAGCTTATCACTAGCGGGGGCCGGATTCGATACGCAGTATTTT
TRBD1	TRBV29-1	NA	TRBJ2-2	CSASDRGRLNTGELFF	TGCAGCGCCTCGGACAGGGGGCGGCTGAACACCGGGGAGCTGTTTTTT
NA	TRBV7-3	NA	TRBJ2-3	CASSLTGQPTDTQYF	TGTGCCAGCAGCCTCACCGGACAGCCCACAGATACGCAGTATTTT
NA	TRBV2	NA	TRBJ2-1	CASRGRVGNEQFF	TGTGCCAGCAGGGGCAGGGTGGGGAATGAGCAGTTCTTC
TRBD1	TRBV29-1	few	TRBJ2-5	CSVGDSSQETQYF	TGCAGCGTTGGGGACAGTTCCCAAGAGACCCAGTACTTC
NA	TRBV15	NA	TRBJ1-5	CATSRGGQSNQPQHF	TGTGCCACCAGCAGAGGAGGACAGTCCAATCAGCCCCAGCATTTT
NA	TRBV6-1	few	TRBJ2-3	CASSGSWPYF	TGTGCCAGCTCGGGGAGTTGGCCGTATTTT
TRBD1	TRBV30	NA	TRBJ1-4	CAWSQGANEKLFF	TGTGCCTGGTCCCAGGGGGCTAATGAAAAACTGTTTTTT
NA	TRBV10-3	NA	TRBJ2-5	CAISELPRETQYF	TGTGCCATCAGTGAGTTGCCTCGGGAGACCCAGTACTTC
NA	TRBV6-1	few	TRBJ1-1	CASSERDTAFF	TGTGCCAGCAGTGAAAGGGACACGGCTTTCTTT
NA	TRBV29-1	NA	TRBJ1-5	CSVGGFGNQPQHF	TGCAGCGTAGGGGGATTTGGCAATCAGCCCCAGCATTTT
NA	TRBV30	NA	TRBJ1-6	CAWKWQRNSPLHF	TGTGCCTGGAAGTGGCAGAGAAATTCACCCCTCCACTTT
NA	TRBV30	NA	TRBJ1-1	CAWSPQGVGAFF	TGTGCCTGGAGCCCACAGGGAGTGGGGGCTTTCTTT
NA	TRBV4-1	NA	TRBJ2-7	CASSWGLEQYF	TGCGCCAGCAGCTGGGGGCTCGAGCAGTACTTC
NA	TRBV15	NA	TRBJ2-1	CATSGGTYNEQFF	TGTGCCACCAGTGGGGGGACCTACAATGAGCAGTTCTTC
NA	TRBV7-6	once	TRBJ1-1	CASSTTLGTEAFF	TGTGCCAGCAGCACGACGCTCGGCACTGAAGCTTTCTTT
TRBD1	TRBV18	few	TRBJ2-7	CASSPQQGSGSYEQYF	TGTGCCAGCTCACCCCAACAGGGGAGTGGTTCCTACGAGCAGTACTTC
NA	TRBV20-1	NA	TRBJ1-4	CSAISREKLFF	TGCAGTGCAATCAGCAGGGAAAAACTGTTTTTT
NA	TRBV27	NA	TRBJ1-6	CASSLNRRNSPLHF	TGTGCCAGCAGTTTAAACAGGAGGAATTCACCCCTCCACTTT
NA	TRBV29-1	NA	TRBJ1-2	CSVVGADGYTF	TGCAGCGTTGTAGGAGCAGATGGCTACACCTTC
NA	TRBV29-1	NA	TRBJ2-7	CSVVETGGYEQYF	TGCAGCGTTGTAGAGACAGGTGGTTACGAGCAGTACTTC
NA	TRBV5-6	NA	TRBJ2-1	CASRRDVGHEQFF	TGTGCCAGCCGTAGGGACGTAGGACATGAGCAGTTCTTC
TRBD1	TRBV7-2	few	TRBJ2-3	CASSGTGPDTQYF	TGTGCCAGCAGCGGGACAGGGCCAGATACGCAGTATTTT
NA	TRBV7-9	NA	TRBJ2-5	CASSLRAEAWETQYF	TGTGCCAGCAGCTTAAGGGCTGAAGCGTGGGAGACCCAGTACTTC
TRBD1	TRBV7-9	NA	TRBJ1-2	CASSYPIPGQGMDGYTF	TGTGCCAGCAGTTACCCTATTCCGGGACAGGGGATGGATGGCTACACCTTC
NA	TRBV5-1	once	TRBJ2-6	CASSLAGGTGANVLTF	TGCGCCAGCAGCTTGGCCGGGGGCACTGGGGCCAACGTCCTGACTTTC
TRBD1	TRBV7-3	once	TRBJ2-5	CASRPTGSSRETQYF	TGTGCGAGCAGGCCGACAGGGAGTAGTCGAGAGACCCAGTACTTC
TRBD2	TRBV11-3	NA	TRBJ2-1	CASSENKAGGPNEQFF	TGTGCCAGCAGCGAAAATAAAGCGGGGGGGCCCAATGAGCAGTTCTTC
NA	TRBV4-1	NA	TRBJ2-7	CASSQEVTLLGTMYF	TGCGCCAGCAGCCAGGAAGTCACCCTTCTGGGTACTATGTACTTC
NA	TRBV7-8	NA	TRBJ2-7	CASSLESWGDEQYF	TGTGCCAGCAGCTTAGAGTCCTGGGGGGACGAGCAGTACTTC
NA	TRBV19	few	TRBJ1-5	CASSSLEQNSNQPQHF	TGTGCCAGTAGCTCCTTAGAGCAGAATAGCAATCAGCCCCAGCATTTT